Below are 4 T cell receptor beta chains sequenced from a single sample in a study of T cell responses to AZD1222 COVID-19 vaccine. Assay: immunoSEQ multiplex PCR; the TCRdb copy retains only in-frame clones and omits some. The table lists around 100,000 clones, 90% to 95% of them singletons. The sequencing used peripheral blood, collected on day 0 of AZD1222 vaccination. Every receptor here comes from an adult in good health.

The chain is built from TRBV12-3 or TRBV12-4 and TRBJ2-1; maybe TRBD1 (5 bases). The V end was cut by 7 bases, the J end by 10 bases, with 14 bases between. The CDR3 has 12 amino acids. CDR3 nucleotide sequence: TGTGCCAGCACCGAAAGGGGTACCGAGCAGTTCTTC. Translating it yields CASTERGTEQFF.

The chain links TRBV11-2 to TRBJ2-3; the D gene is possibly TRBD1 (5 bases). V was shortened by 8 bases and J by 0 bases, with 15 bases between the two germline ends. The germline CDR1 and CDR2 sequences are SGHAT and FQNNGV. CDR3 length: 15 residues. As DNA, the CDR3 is TGTGCCAGCTCCCTTAGGGGCACAAGCACAGATACGCAGTATTTT. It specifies CASSLRGTSTDTQYF.

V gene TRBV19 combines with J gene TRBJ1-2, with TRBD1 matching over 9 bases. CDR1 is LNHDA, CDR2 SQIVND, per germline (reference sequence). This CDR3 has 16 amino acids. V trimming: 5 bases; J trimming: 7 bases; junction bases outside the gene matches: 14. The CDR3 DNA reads TGTGCCAGTAGTCCCCGCGCCGGGACAGGGCTTTTTGGCTACACCTTC. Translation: CASSPRAGTGLFGYTF.

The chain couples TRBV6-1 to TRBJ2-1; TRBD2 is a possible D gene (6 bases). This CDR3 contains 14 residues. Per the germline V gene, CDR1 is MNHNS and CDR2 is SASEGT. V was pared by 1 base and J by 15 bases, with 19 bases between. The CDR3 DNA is TGTGCCAGCAGTGAAGGTGATATGGCGGGACTGGGGTTCTTC. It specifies CASSEGDMAGLGFF.